This is a list of T cell receptor beta chains from one sample in a study of T-cell reconstitution after alpha-beta-depleted transplantation in children. Via MiXCR, TCRdb re-called the PCR reads, giving one row per CDR3 protein. The sample yields approximately 590,000 distinct CDR3 sequences, roughly a tenth seen once. The sample was PBMCs from the stem cell graft donor, taken from the stem cell graft. These receptor sequences come from a human donor who donated a stem cell graft to a child with acute myeloid leukemia. CDR3s include the opening cysteine and the closing phenylalanine or tryptophan. D genes are given only for firm matches. The listing skips clone size in some rows; elsewhere it reads once, few, many or a size class.

CDR3 protein | CDR3 DNA | clone size | D gene | J gene | CDR3 length | V gene
CASSSSTQETQYF | TGTGCCAGCAGCTCGTCGACACAAGAGACCCAGTACTTC | few | NA | TRBJ2-5 | 13 | TRBV7-3
CASSYGTGIGELFF | TGTGCCAGCAGCTACGGGACAGGGATCGGGGAGCTGTTTTTT | few | TRBD1 | TRBJ2-2 | 14 | TRBV7-9
CASSLSPGMGLAKNIQYF | TGTGCCAGCAGCTTGTCGCCGGGTATGGGACTAGCCAAAAACATTCAGTACTTC | few | NA | TRBJ2-4 | 18 | TRBV5-6
CASSLKLESGAYF | TGTGCCAGCAGCCTCAAACTAGAATCCGGGGCTTATTTT | few | NA | TRBJ2-3 | 13 | TRBV7-2
CSAKMDRFYQPQHF | TGCAGTGCTAAAATGGACAGGTTTTATCAGCCCCAGCATTTT | few | TRBD1 | TRBJ1-5 | 14 | TRBV20-1
CASKGAVITGELFF | TGTGCCAGCAAAGGGGCAGTTATTACCGGGGAGCTGTTTTTT | NA | NA | TRBJ2-2 | 14 | TRBV28
CASSLEGQGVHEQYF | TGTGCCAGCAGTTTAGAGGGACAGGGTGTCCACGAGCAGTACTTC | NA | TRBD1 | TRBJ2-7 | 15 | TRBV27
CASSLAARQGTDTQYF | TGCGCCAGCAGCTTGGCGGCCCGACAGGGTACAGATACGCAGTATTTT | NA | TRBD1 | TRBJ2-3 | 16 | TRBV5-1
CASSPSSGSVVGELFF | TGTGCCAGCAGTCCGTCTAGCGGGAGCGTTGTCGGGGAGCTGTTTTTT | NA | TRBD2 | TRBJ2-2 | 16 | TRBV27
CASRWATESTGELFF | TGCGCCAGCAGGTGGGCCACTGAGTCCACCGGGGAGCTGTTTTTT | many | NA | TRBJ2-2 | 15 | TRBV5-1
CASSSLRTDTQYF | TGTGCCAGCAGCTCCCTTCGGACAGATACGCAGTATTTT | few | NA | TRBJ2-3 | 13 | TRBV5-6
CASSKNSGYSGNTIYF | TGTGCCAGCAGTAAAAACTCGGGGTACTCTGGAAACACCATATATTTT | few | NA | TRBJ1-3 | 16 | TRBV7-2
CSARAMGSGMGEQYF | TGCAGTGCTAGAGCCATGGGTAGCGGGATGGGGGAGCAGTACTTC | few | TRBD2 | TRBJ2-7 | 15 | TRBV20-1
CAIREPTGAYEQYF | TGTGCCATCAGAGAGCCCACCGGAGCTTACGAGCAGTACTTC | many | NA | TRBJ2-7 | 14 | TRBV10-3
CASSQEFSYEQYF | TGTGCCAGCAGCCAAGAATTCTCCTACGAGCAGTACTTC | many | NA | TRBJ2-7 | 13 | TRBV4-2
CASCYSLNEQFF | TGTGCCAGCTGTTACTCGTTGAATGAGCAGTTCTTC | NA | NA | TRBJ2-1 | 12 | TRBV6-2/TRBV6-3
CSVVGAPGTGGYQETQYF | TGCAGCGTTGTGGGGGCTCCGGGGACAGGGGGCTACCAAGAGACCCAGTACTTC | NA | TRBD1 | TRBJ2-5 | 18 | TRBV29-1
CASSLVVVGLAGGGYNEQFF | TGTGCCAGCAGCTTAGTAGTAGTCGGGCTAGCGGGAGGGGGATACAATGAGCAGTTCTTC | many | TRBD2 | TRBJ2-1 | 20 | TRBV7-6
CASSFGPPRTDTQYF | TGTGCCAGCAGCTTCGGGCCTCCTCGGACAGATACGCAGTATTTT | NA | NA | TRBJ2-3 | 15 | TRBV7-3
CASRGDRPYEQYF | TGTGCCAGCAGGGGGGACCGCCCCTACGAGCAGTACTTC | NA | NA | TRBJ2-7 | 13 | TRBV2
CASIRARDNRRNSPLHF | TGTGCCAGCATTAGAGCCCGGGACAATCGGCGGAATTCACCCCTCCACTTT | NA | NA | TRBJ1-6 | 17 | TRBV6-2/TRBV6-3
CATSRVGTGGLEAFF | TGTGCCACCAGCAGAGTTGGGACAGGGGGTTTGGAAGCTTTCTTT | many | TRBD1 | TRBJ1-1 | 15 | TRBV15
CASSASGQGYNEQFF | TGTGCCAGCAGCGCTTCGGGACAGGGTTACAATGAGCAGTTCTTC | NA | TRBD1 | TRBJ2-1 | 15 | TRBV9
CSVPEDGTGIFGSEAFF | TGCAGCGTCCCGGAAGATGGGACAGGGATATTCGGGTCTGAAGCTTTCTTT | few | TRBD1 | TRBJ1-1 | 17 | TRBV29-1
CASSMGTGGYEQYF | TGTGCCAGCTCGATGGGGACAGGGGGCTACGAGCAGTACTTC | many | TRBD1 | TRBJ2-7 | 14 | TRBV18
CASSGDFPTKNIQYF | TGTGCCAGCAGTGGAGACTTCCCGACCAAAAACATTCAGTACTTC | many | NA | TRBJ2-4 | 15 | TRBV6-1
CSVDRGGGEQYF | TGCAGCGTTGACAGGGGGGGAGGCGAGCAGTACTTC | many | NA | TRBJ2-7 | 12 | TRBV29-1
CASSDSAGAGPDTQYF | TGTGCCAGCAGTGACTCAGCGGGAGCGGGCCCAGATACGCAGTATTTT | few | TRBD2 | TRBJ2-3 | 16 | TRBV6-4
CASSQDGTSYSGELFF | TGTGCCAGCAGCCAAGACGGGACTAGTTACAGCGGGGAGCTGTTTTTT | NA | TRBD2 | TRBJ2-2 | 16 | TRBV4-2
CASCRGAGEKLFF | TGTGCCAGCTGTAGGGGGGCAGGGGAAAAACTGTTTTTT | many | NA | TRBJ1-4 | 13 | TRBV9
CASSATEDYGYTF | TGTGCCAGCAGCGCGACAGAGGACTATGGCTACACCTTC | few | NA | TRBJ1-2 | 13 | TRBV2
CASSTTTNEKLFF | TGCGCCAGCAGCACTACAACTAATGAAAAACTGTTTTTT | few | NA | TRBJ1-4 | 13 | TRBV5-1